These 17 T cell receptor beta chains came from one sample sequenced in a study of cytomegalovirus exposure and HLA in healthy donors. The PCR had 60 Vbeta and 13 Jbeta primers. Profiling relied on immunoSEQ multiplex PCR, and the TCRdb table lists in-frame clones only, not all of them. The table has approximately 110,000 clones, around 80% seen once. The sequencing sample was made of PBMCs. The origin of the receptors is a middle-aged woman in good health and CMV-seronegative.

The chain is built from TRBV7-2 and TRBJ1-1; no firm D call. The V end was cut by 5 bases, the J end by 7 bases, with 17 bases between. The length of the CDR3 is 14 residues. Per the germline V gene, CDR1 is SGHTA and CDR2 is FQGNSA. CDR3 residues: CASSLGRKRHEAFF. DNA of the CDR3: TGTGCCAGCAGCCTAGGACGCAAAAGACATGAAGCTTTCTTT.

This clone appeared once. CDR3 sequence (DNA): TGTGCCAGCAGCCCAGGACTAGCGGGGACAGAGACCCAGTACTTC. The encoded protein is CASSPGLAGTETQYF. The V call is TRBV11-3, the J call TRBJ2-5, with 12 bases identical to TRBD2. CDR1 is SGHNT, CDR2 YENEEA, per germline. V shed 5 bases and J 4 bases; nucleotides not matched to a gene: 5. The CDR3 runs to 15 residues.

V gene TRBV6-5 combines with J gene TRBJ1-2, with 12 bases lining up with TRBD1. CDR1 and CDR2 from the germline V gene are MNHEY and SVGAGI. V trimming: 0 bases; J trimming: 4 bases; junction bases outside the gene matches: 3. This CDR3 region has 16 residues. CDR3 coding DNA: TGTGCCAGCAGTTACTCGTCGGGACAGGGGGCCTATGGCTACACCTTC. Its translation: CASSYSSGQGAYGYTF.

This rearrangement joins TRBV7-2 to TRBJ1-2; 9 bases line up with TRBD1. The CDR3 runs to 13 residues. The V gene end was trimmed by 5 bases and the J gene end by 5 bases; junction bases not matched to a gene: 3. CDR1 and CDR2 from the germline V gene are SGHTA and FQGNSA. The CDR3 DNA follows: TGTGCCAGCAGCGCTGGACAGGGGTATGGCTACACCTTC. Its translation is CASSAGQGYGYTF. The full variable domain, its missing parts supplied by reference TRBV7-2 and TRBJ1-2, is GAGVSQSPSNKVTEKGKDVELRCDPISGHTALYWYRQSLGQGLEFLIYFQGNSAPDKSGLPSDRFSAERTGGSVSTLTIQRTQQEDSAVYLCASSAGQGYGYTFGSGTRLTVV.

This clone was found a few times. This CDR3 reads CASSLGQGATEAFF. The CDR3 nucleotides are TGTGCCAGCAGTTTGGGACAGGGGGCGACTGAAGCTTTCTTT. The J gene is TRBJ1-1, the V gene TRBV27; 12 nucleotides line up with TRBD1. The CDR3 totals 14 residues. The V and J ends lost 3 bases and 5 bases, in that order; junction bases with no gene match: 1. Germline CDR1 MNHEY, CDR2 SMNVEV (reference sequence).

This clone was seen a single time. The J gene is TRBJ1-2, the V gene TRBV5-4; 7 positions agree with TRBD1. After removal of 0 bases from V and 8 bases from J, the junction contained 7 bases not matched to a gene. The CDR3 consists of 14 residues. CDR1 is SGHNT and CDR2 is YYREEE in the germline V gene (reference sequence). CDR3 sequence reads: CASSLGARGYGYTF. CDR3 bases: TGTGCCAGCAGCTTGGGGGCCAGGGGGTACGGCTACACCTTC.

The chain is built from TRBV5-1 and TRBJ1-1, with TRBD1 as a possible D gene (5 bases). Trimming pared 1 base from V and 5 bases from J, leaving 12 bases between. Germline values: CDR1 SGHRS, CDR2 YFSETQ. The CDR3 has 14 amino acids. CDR3 sequence reads: CASSLSVGGTEAFF. The CDR3 DNA follows: TGCGCCAGCAGCTTGTCAGTGGGGGGGACTGAAGCTTTCTTT.

The rearrangement uses TRBV19 and TRBJ2-3, with 9 positions matching TRBD2. V lost 1 base to trimming and J lost 4 bases; unmatched junction nucleotides: 6. The CDR3 runs to 16 residues. Germline V gene data show CDR1 as LNHDA and CDR2 as SQIVND (reference sequence). In DNA, the CDR3 is TGTGCCAGTAGTATAGGGGGCGGGGGGGTGGCAGATACGCAGTATTTT. As protein: CASSIGGGGVADTQYF.

The V gene is TRBV28, the J gene TRBJ2-5; 9 positions agree with TRBD1. The CDR3 is 14 amino acids. V trimming: 6 bases; J trimming: 5 bases; junction bases outside the gene matches: 7. Germline lookup yields CDR1 MDHEN and CDR2 SYDVKM. The CDR3 region is CASSLTGGSETQYF. CDR3 coding DNA: TGTGCCAGCAGCCTGACAGGGGGGTCGGAGACCCAGTACTTC.

V gene TRBV19 combines with J gene TRBJ2-1, with 12 bases matching TRBD2. This CDR3 region has 19 residues. Germline values: CDR1 LNHDA, CDR2 SQIVND (reference sequence). J was trimmed by 5 bases and V by 7 bases; bases with no gene match: 18. This chain's CDR3 is CASTPWPSGRAGVNNEQFF. The CDR3 bases are TGTGCCAGTACTCCCTGGCCTAGCGGGAGGGCCGGGGTGAACAATGAGCAGTTCTTC.

In this sample, this clone turned up a few times. The chain couples TRBV28 to TRBJ2-5; no reliable D call. The CDR3 length is 12 residues. CDR1 and CDR2 from the germline V gene are MDHEN and SYDVKM. V lost 3 bases and J lost 3, with 5 bases in between. CDR3 sequence: CASSLIEETQYF. CDR3 sequence (DNA): TGTGCCAGCAGTTTGATAGAAGAGACCCAGTACTTC.

The V and J genes are TRBV5-4 and TRBJ1-3; a weak D match, TRBD1 (5 bases). CDR1 SGHNT and CDR2 YYREEE come from the germline V gene (reference sequence). The CDR3 totals 14 residues. With 6 bases removed from V and 1 base from J, the gap between germline ends came to 11 bases. CDR3 residues: CASTRGGSGNTIYF. The CDR3 coding sequence is TGTGCCAGCACCCGCGGGGGATCTGGAAACACCATATATTTT.

This rearrangement joins TRBV7-2 to TRBJ2-7; 7 nucleotides line up with TRBD2. Unmatched junction bases numbered 2, after V lost 0 bases and J lost 0 bases. Germline CDR1 is SGHTA and CDR2 is FQGNSA. This CDR3 is 15 amino acids long. CDR3 bases: TGTGCCAGCAGCTTAGCGGGGGGGAGCTCCTACGAGCAGTACTTC. Encoded protein: CASSLAGGSSYEQYF.

Here the CDR3 reads CSVGGSGETQYF. The CDR3 region has the DNA TGCAGCGTTGGCGGGAGTGGAGAGACCCAGTACTTC. The chain uses TRBV29-1 and TRBJ2-5, with 7 bases fitting TRBD2. J lost 4 bases, V lost 4 bases, and 3 bases had no gene match. From germline, CDR1 is SQVTM and CDR2 ANQGSEA. This CDR3 is 12 amino acids long. Filled out from reference TRBV29-1 and TRBJ2-5, the complete variable domain reads SAVISQKPSRDICQRGTSLTIQCQVDSQVTMMFWYRQQPGQSLTLIATANQGSEATYESGFVIDKFPISRPNLTFSTLTVSNMSPEDSSIYLCSVGGSGETQYFGPGTRLLVL.

J is TRBJ2-5 and V is TRBV5-1, with TRBD2 as a possible D gene (5 bases). Germline CDR1 SGHRS, CDR2 YFSETQ. This CDR3 comprises 15 residues. Trimming stripped 3 bases from V and 1 base from J, with 13 bases between. The CDR3 sequence is CASSSATGFQETQYF. In nucleotides, the CDR3 is TGCGCCAGCAGCTCTGCCACGGGGTTCCAAGAGACCCAGTACTTC.

This chain uses TRBV6-1 with TRBJ1-1, with D uncertain. Germline CDR1 and CDR2: MNHNS and SASEGT. Between the trimmed V and J ends, which lost 4 bases and 11 bases, there was a span of 11 bases. The CDR3 is made up of 11 amino acids. The CDR3 DNA follows: TGTGCCAGCAGTGCGGGGAGTCGGGCTTTCTTT. It codes for CASSAGSRAFF.

V is TRBV20-1 and J is TRBJ2-7; D is unclear. With 0 bases removed from V and 3 bases from J, the gap between germline ends came to 3 bases. The CDR3 has 11 amino acids. Germline V CDR1 and CDR2: DFQATT, SNEGSKA (reference sequence). DNA of the CDR3: TGCAGTGCTAGAGACAACTACGAGCAGTACTTC. Its translation: CSARDNYEQYF.